The 8 T cell receptor beta chains below all came from one sample that was sequenced in a study of T-cell memory formation after mild COVID-19. TCRdb reprocessed the 5' RACE reads via MiXCR and lists one record per CDR3 protein. The top ten hold roughly 2% of the sample, which has some 120,000 distinct CDR3 sequences, about 6% seen once. The specimen sequenced was PBMCs or a T cell subset sorted from them (not recorded which). These TCRs come from an adult woman who had mild COVID-19 (a few samples of this study predate the infection). Cell type and time point are not known.

This chain joins TRBV7-6 and TRBJ2-3, with TRBD1 as a possible D gene (5 bases). V was shortened by 1 base and J by 0 bases, with 11 bases between the two germline ends. This CDR3 has 16 amino acids. The germline V gene has CDR1 SGHVS and CDR2 FNYEAQ. CDR3 region: CASSLGQGLSTDTQYF. DNA for the CDR3: TGTGCCAGCAGCTTAGGGCAGGGTTTAAGCACAGATACGCAGTATTTT.

This clonotype was detected many times. The chain employs TRBV4-3 and TRBJ2-6; maybe TRBD2 (5 bases). V shed 5 bases and J shed 0 bases, with 11 bases lying between them. The CDR3 totals 16 residues. Germline V gene data show CDR1 as LGHNA and CDR2 as YSLEER. CDR3 DNA: TGCGCCAGCAGCAAGCAACGGGGCTCTGGGGCCAACGTCCTGACTTTC. Translated: CASSKQRGSGANVLTF.

This chain joins TRBV20-1 and TRBJ1-4, with D tentatively TRBD1 (5 bases). CDR3 length: 14 amino acids. Germline CDR1 and CDR2: DFQATT and SNEGSKA (reference sequence). Trimming stripped 2 bases from V and 6 bases from J, with 13 bases between. In DNA form, the CDR3 reads TGCAGTGCTAGACAGGGACGGCGACATGAAAAACTGTTTTTT. Translation: CSARQGRRHEKLFF.

The chain couples TRBV5-4 to TRBJ1-4; 7 bases are shared with TRBD1. Losses at the gene ends were 4 bases for V and 3 bases for J; bases not matched to a gene: 9. Germline assignment: CDR1 SGHNT and CDR2 YYREEE (reference sequence). CDR3 size: 16 residues. CDR3 DNA: TGTGCCAGCAGCATGAGGGACAGCTGGGCTAATGAAAAACTGTTTTTT. Amino acid sequence: CASSMRDSWANEKLFF.

This rearrangement joins TRBV15 to TRBJ2-3; the D is unclear. Trimming took off 5 bases at V and 2 bases at J, with 11 bases between the two ends. Germline CDR1 LNHNV, CDR2 YYDKDF (reference sequence). The CDR3 length is 14 residues. The CDR3 here is CATSGRIPTDTQYF. The CDR3 bases are TGTGCCACCAGCGGTCGAATTCCCACAGATACGCAGTATTTT.

V is TRBV7-3 and J is TRBJ2-3, with D perhaps TRBD2 (6 bases). Trimming stripped 5 bases from V and 0 bases from J, with 18 bases between. The CDR3 loop spans 17 amino acids. Germline V gene lookup returns CDR1 SGHTA and CDR2 FQGTGA. This CDR3 is CASSPGSGTLSTDTQYF. DNA for the CDR3: TGTGCCAGCAGCCCGGGATCCGGGACTTTAAGCACAGATACGCAGTATTTT.

At least ten counts were recorded for this clonotype. This rearrangement joins TRBV5-5 to TRBJ1-2; D is unclear. Germline-derived CDR1 and CDR2 are SGHKS and YYEKEE (reference sequence). V lost 4 bases and J lost 4, with 17 bases in between. CDR3 length: 15 residues. CDR3 loop: CASSQPEKGGYGYTF. The CDR3 DNA is TGTGCCAGCAGCCAACCGGAGAAGGGAGGCTATGGCTACACCTTC. Supplemented by reference TRBV5-5 and TRBJ1-2, the full variable domain reads DAGVTQSPTHLIKTRGQQVTLRCSPISGHKSVSWYQQVLGQGPQFIFQYYEKEERGRGNFPDRFSARQFPNYSSELNVNALLLGDSALYLCASSQPEKGGYGYTFGSGTRLTVV.

This chain joins TRBV20-1 and TRBJ1-1; the D gene is possibly TRBD1 (5 bases). The CDR3 is 16 amino acids. V gave up 0 bases and J gave up 0 bases, with 14 bases separating them. From germline, CDR1 is DFQATT and CDR2 SNEGSKA (reference sequence). This CDR3 reads CSARDLRTLLNTEAFF. The CDR3 bases are TGCAGTGCTAGAGATCTCCGGACACTTTTGAACACTGAAGCTTTCTTT.